The text below deals with one T cell receptor (beta chain). Antigen unknown. The data belong to a study of cytomegalovirus exposure and HLA in healthy donors. Study background: The approximately 120 validation repertoires used the same platform as the roughly 620 first-cohort repertoires, a later analysis reported. Study-level points and caveats: Researchers counted 164 TCR beta chains as cytomegalovirus-associated. A classifier reportedly called cytomegalovirus status with high sensitivity and specificity.

Generated by immunoSEQ multiplex PCR, the TCRdb table keeps only in-frame clones and is missing some. In the table there are 300,000 to 400,000 clones, 88% of which are singletons. Germline CDR1 reads SNHLY; CDR2 reads FYNNEI. Trimming removed 6 bases from V and 6 bases from J; junction bases left unmatched: 5. The CDR3 has 13 residues. The chain couples TRBV2 to TRBJ1-1; 9 nucleotides align to TRBD1. The receptor comes from a man in his thirties or forties in good health and CMV-seronegative. Sequencing was done on a sample of PBMCs. Here the CDR3 DNA reads TGTGCCAGCAGGGGACAGGGTCTGGCTGAAGCTTTCTTT. It is translated as CASRGQGLAEAFF.